The entry below gives a single T cell receptor (beta chain) sequence along with its context. Its antigen is still unknown. The donors comprised healthy bone marrow donors. This sample is drawn from a study of cytomegalovirus exposure and HLA in healthy donors. This CDR3 has 17 residues. V gave up 1 base and J gave up 3 bases; unmatched junction bases: 5. CDR1 SGHNT and CDR2 YYREEE come from the germline V gene (reference sequence). The PCR made use of 60 Vbeta and 13 Jbeta primers. The assay was immunoSEQ multiplex PCR, and TCRdb's table has in-frame clones only and misses some. The sample has around 150,000 clones; over 65% are singletons. Findings and caveats of the study: The study had only CMV serostatus as immune exposure information. Reports described diagnosis of cytomegalovirus status by the classifier as highly specific and sensitive. One later analysis reportedly identified an Asian-associated ancestry cluster that showed fewer N-insertions than the approximately 700-donor mean.

The sample consisted of PBMCs. The clonotype was recovered from a man younger than 30 in good health and CMV-seropositive. The chain has TRBV5-4 and TRBJ2-3, with 13 bases aligning to TRBD2. The CDR3 nucleotides are TGTGCCAGCAGCTTGAGACTAGCGGGAGGCGGTACAGATACGCAGTATTTT. It specifies CASSLRLAGGGTDTQYF.